The 17 T cell receptor beta chains in this list originate from one sample, sequenced in a study of shared clonotypes between healthy human individuals. Clones were sequenced by immunoSEQ multiplex PCR, and TCRdb holds only the in-frame ones, with some missing. The data show some 2,000,000 clones, with 85% to 95% seen just once and roughly 0.13% held by the top ten. Sequencing was carried out using naive CD4+ T cells sorted from blood. Documented subset: CD45RA+ positively selected. These receptors were taken from a man aged 18 to 30 in good health.

This rearrangement joins TRBV28 to TRBJ1-3; D is perhaps TRBD1 (6 bases). From germline, CDR1 is MDHEN and CDR2 SYDVKM. The CDR3 totals 15 residues. V was trimmed by 8 bases and J by 3 bases, leaving 17 bases between them. This CDR3 reads CASSPGGLGGNTIYF. CDR3 bases: TGTGCCAGCTCTCCCGGGGGGCTCGGTGGAAACACCATATATTTT.

V and J are TRBV6-5 and TRBJ2-4; D perhaps matches TRBD2 (5 bases). V was shortened by 2 bases and J by 0 bases, with 8 bases between the two germline ends. CDR1 and CDR2 (germline): MNHEY, SVGAGI. The CDR3 is 15 amino acids. The CDR3 spells CASSYAGLAKNIQYF. DNA of the CDR3: TGTGCCAGCAGTTACGCGGGTTTAGCCAAAAACATTCAGTACTTC.

The rearrangement links TRBV7-2 to TRBJ2-2; 7 nucleotides align to TRBD1. CDR3 length: 16 residues. Unmatched junction bases numbered 10, after V lost 5 bases and J lost 4 bases. CDR1 is SGHTA and CDR2 is FQGNSA in the germline V gene. The CDR3 sequence: CASSPRQGGSTGELFF. CDR3 nucleotides: TGTGCCAGCAGCCCACGACAGGGTGGAAGCACCGGGGAGCTGTTTTTT. The whole variable domain, filled in from reference TRBV7-2 and TRBJ2-2, reads GAGVSQSPSNKVTEKGKDVELRCDPISGHTALYWYRQSLGQGLEFLIYFQGNSAPDKSGLPSDRFSAERTGGSVSTLTIQRTQQEDSAVYLCASSPRQGGSTGELFFGEGSRLTVL.

The rearrangement uses TRBV6-6 and TRBJ1-2; D uncertain. From germline, CDR1 is MNHNY and CDR2 SVGAGI (reference sequence). The length of the CDR3 is 12 residues. V was shortened by 5 bases and J by 4 bases, with 8 bases between the two germline ends. As DNA, the CDR3 is TGTGCCAGCAGTCACAGCATCTATGGCTACACCTTC. It is translated as CASSHSIYGYTF.

As to this clone: Other DNA sequences of this sample code for an identical CDR3. V gene TRBV28 combines with J gene TRBJ1-2; TRBD1 is a possible D gene (6 bases). The CDR3 sequence is 15 residues long. Trimming shortened V by 2 bases and J by 2 bases, and 12 bases separated the two germline ends. Per the germline V gene, CDR1 is MDHEN and CDR2 is SYDVKM. CDR3 region: CASSLRRGLNYGYTF. CDR3 nucleotide sequence: TGTGCCAGCAGTTTAAGAAGGGGGTTAAACTATGGCTACACCTTC.

V and J are TRBV7-2 and TRBJ2-1, with 10 positions matching TRBD2. Germline CDR1 SGHTA, CDR2 FQGNSA. This CDR3 is 15 amino acids long. V lost 6 bases, J lost 4 bases, and 6 bases stayed unmatched. CDR3 DNA sequence: TGTGCCAGCAGGTCTAGCGGGGGCCAATACAATGAGCAGTTCTTC. It translates to CASRSSGGQYNEQFF.

The rearrangement links TRBV7-2 to TRBJ1-1, with unresolved D. Germline CDR1 reads SGHTA; CDR2 reads FQGNSA. Trimming left V 5 bases short and J 2 bases short, with 12 bases between. The CDR3 is made up of 14 amino acids. In DNA, the CDR3 is TGTGCCAGCAGCCCTGGTATCGGAAACACTGAAGCTTTCTTT. Its protein product is CASSPGIGNTEAFF.

This clone came up once. The V gene is TRBV5-1, the J gene TRBJ2-5; 8 positions agree with TRBD2. Per germline, CDR1 SGHRS and CDR2 YFSETQ. The CDR3 runs 16 residues. J lost 5 bases, V lost 4 bases, and 13 bases had no gene match. The DNA for the CDR3 is TGCGCCAGCAGCACTACTAGCGGCGCGATTGGGGAGACCCAGTACTTC. This codes for CASSTTSGAIGETQYF. Variable domain in full (rest from reference TRBV5-1 and TRBJ2-5): KAGVTQTPRYLIKTRGQQVTLSCSPISGHRSVSWYQQTPGQGLQFLFEYFSETQRNKGNFPGRFSGRQFSNSRSEMNVSTLELGDSALYLCASSTTSGAIGETQYFGPGTRLLVL.

This clone was seen once. The chain links TRBV29-1 to TRBJ2-7, with 8 nucleotides matching TRBD1. This CDR3 is built from 12 residues. Germline V CDR1 and CDR2: SQVTM, ANQGSEA. J gave up 6 bases and V 5 bases, and 6 bases lay outside the gene matches. The CDR3 coding sequence is TGCAGCGTTTTTCAGGGGGCCGGCGAGCAGTACTTC. Its translation: CSVFQGAGEQYF.

The V call is TRBV5-1, the J call TRBJ1-4; 8 positions match TRBD1. Germline CDR1 reads SGHRS; CDR2 reads YFSETQ. Trimming cost V 5 bases and J 0 bases; bases outside gene matches: 6. This CDR3 region has 16 residues. The chain's CDR3 is CASRRTGLATNEKLFF. CDR3 coding DNA: TGCGCCAGCAGACGGACAGGGCTGGCAACTAATGAAAAACTGTTTTTT.

On this clone: This specimen includes other DNA sequences encoding the same CDR3. The chain carries TRBV2 and TRBJ1-2, with D possibly being TRBD1 (6 bases). The CDR3 covers 14 residues. V lost 4 bases and J 0 bases, leaving 9 bases between the germline ends. CDR1 and CDR2 from the germline V gene are SNHLY and FYNNEI. The CDR3 protein is CASSATGPNYGYTF. The CDR3 DNA sequence: TGTGCCAGCAGTGCGACAGGCCCTAACTATGGCTACACCTTC.

The genes are TRBV5-1 and TRBJ1-2; 8 nucleotides match TRBD1. The CDR3 is 15 residues long. Germline V gives CDR1 SGHRS, CDR2 YFSETQ. With 4 bases clipped from V and 7 bases from J, the junction kept 12 bases outside the gene matches. The CDR3 nucleotides are TGCGCCAGCAGCGTTCGACGGGACAGGATCGGTGGCTACACCTTC. Residues: CASSVRRDRIGGYTF.

The chain has TRBV6-5 and TRBJ1-1, with TRBD1 as a possible D gene (5 bases). Trimming pared 4 bases from V and 0 bases from J, leaving 12 bases between. The CDR3 has 15 residues. From germline, CDR1 is MNHEY and CDR2 SVGAGI. The CDR3, as DNA: TGTGCCAGCAGTTCGTCCGGGACGGTGAACACTGAAGCTTTCTTT. Encoded protein: CASSSSGTVNTEAFF.

The chain carries TRBV5-1 and TRBJ2-5; 8 bases agree with TRBD1. The CDR3 contains 13 residues. Germline CDR1 is SGHRS and CDR2 is YFSETQ. V dropped 8 bases and J dropped 5; count of bases not matched to a gene: 8. The CDR3 coding sequence is TGCGCCAGTCAAGACAGGGGACGCGAGACCCAGTACTTC. This encodes CASQDRGRETQYF.

The rearrangement links TRBV5-1 to TRBJ1-3; TRBD1 aligns across 7 bases. Per the germline V gene, CDR1 is SGHRS and CDR2 is YFSETQ. The CDR3 has 15 residues. V gave up 4 bases and J gave up 0 bases; unmatched junction bases: 4. Here the CDR3 reads CASSPQGDSGNTIYF. CDR3 nucleotides: TGCGCCAGCAGCCCTCAGGGGGACTCTGGAAACACCATATATTTT.

The rearrangement joins TRBV27 to TRBJ2-4; no clear D gene. CDR3 length: 11 residues. The germline V gene encodes CDR1 MNHEY and CDR2 SMNVEV (reference sequence). The germline V and J ends were trimmed by 6 bases and 5 bases, with 5 bases remaining between them. CDR3 amino acids: CASSPQNIQYF. The CDR3 DNA reads as TGTGCCAGCAGCCCCCAAAACATTCAGTACTTC.

This rearrangement joins TRBV5-8 to TRBJ1-3; D is uncertain. Germline V lookup: CDR1 SGHTS, CDR2 YDEGEE. The CDR3 covers 14 residues. V shed 4 bases and J shed 5 bases, with 13 bases lying between them. In nucleotides, the CDR3 is TGTGCCAGCAGCCCGGACGGATTCAGAAACACCATATATTTT. This encodes CASSPDGFRNTIYF.